The sequence of this TCR beta chain was determined in a study of blood T cell repertoires in COVID-19. In the original workflow: Reference gene primer amplification in the assay estimated nucleated cell counts. Here immunoSEQ multiplex PCR was the method, and the copy in TCRdb shows in-frame clones only, minus some. V and J calls and clone size are copied from that table; D and trimming were computed from the DNA. This sample yields about 210,000 clones, of which about 83% are seen a single time; roughly 7.6% belongs to the top ten. Per the germline V gene, CDR1 is SGHKS and CDR2 is YYEKEE (reference sequence). The ends were cut back, 2 bases at V and 2 bases at J, with 11 bases in the middle. This CDR3 has 14 residues.

The chain couples TRBV5-5 to TRBJ2-7; D might be TRBD1 (6 bases). The TCR sequence derives from a woman in her 50s with acute or convalescent COVID-19. Source material: peripheral blood. CDR3 sequence: CASSFWAGAYEQYF. CDR3 bases: TGTGCCAGCAGCTTCTGGGCAGGGGCCTACGAGCAGTACTTC.